The 10 T cell receptor beta chains presented below share a single source sample, sequenced in a study of T cell repertoires in cytomegalovirus infection. TCRdb re-called the reads through MiXCR, storing one row per CDR3 protein. The sample lists hundreds of thousands of distinct CDR3 sequences; approximately 32% were seen once. The antigens for these receptors are not known. The sequenced sample was cultured CD8+ T cells from PBMCs, obtained from culture after CMV antigen stimulation. These receptors originate from a human donor in good health (CMV status not recorded). Some clones in this sample may be carry-over from other donors' samples.

The V and J genes are TRBV5-1 and TRBJ2-5; D is unclear. V lost 4 bases to trimming and J lost 3 bases, with 10 bases between them. The V gene's germline CDR1 is SGHRS and CDR2 YFSETQ. The CDR3 spans 13 residues. The CDR3 DNA follows: TGCGCCAGCAGCCGGACGCCCGAAGAGACCCAGTACTTC. Translating gives CASSRTPEETQYF. Full variable domain (outside the CDR3, taken from reference TRBV5-1 and TRBJ2-5): KAGVTQTPRYLIKTRGQQVTLSCSPISGHRSVSWYQQTPGQGLQFLFEYFSETQRNKGNFPGRFSGRQFSNSRSEMNVSTLELGDSALYLCASSRTPEETQYFGPGTRLLVL.

A few counts support this clonotype. The V and J genes are TRBV25-1 and TRBJ2-3; 8 bases are a match to TRBD1. Losses at the gene ends were 8 bases for V and 4 bases for J; bases not matched to a gene: 8. The CDR3 runs 14 residues. Germline CDR1 is MGHDK and CDR2 is SYGVNS. CDR3 nucleotide sequence: TGTGCCAGCGGAATACAGGGGGTTGCAGATACGCAGTATTTT. Protein sequence: CASGIQGVADTQYF.

The chain is built from TRBV2 and TRBJ2-6; D gene ambiguous. With 5 bases removed from V and 0 bases from J, the gap between germline ends came to 8 bases. The CDR3 spans 15 residues. Germline V CDR1 and CDR2: SNHLY, FYNNEI. The DNA for the CDR3 is TGTGCCAGCAGTTCCGACAACTCTGGGGCCAACGTCCTGACTTTC. Protein product: CASSSDNSGANVLTF.

The chain links TRBV7-8 to TRBJ2-3; tentatively, D is TRBD2 (5 bases). V gave up 1 base and J gave up 5 bases, with 10 bases separating them. The length of the CDR3 is 14 residues. Germline V CDR1 and CDR2: SGHVS, FQNEAQ. The CDR3 region is CASSLGLRGDTQYF. In DNA form, the CDR3 reads TGTGCCAGCAGCTTAGGGCTTCGGGGAGATACGCAGTATTTT.

This clonotype was observed a handful of times. The CDR3 DNA is TGTGCCAGCAGCTTTTCCAGAACAGGGTACTATGGCTACACCTTC. This gives the protein CASSFSRTGYYGYTF. The V gene is TRBV27, the J gene TRBJ1-2, with D possibly being TRBD1 (6 bases). V gave up 6 bases and J gave up 3 bases, with 17 bases separating them. The CDR3 covers 15 residues. Germline CDR1 is MNHEY and CDR2 is SMNVEV (reference sequence).

In its sample, this clonotype was seen a few times. V gene TRBV20-1 combines with J gene TRBJ1-6, with D perhaps TRBD1 (5 bases). The germline V gene encodes CDR1 DFQATT and CDR2 SNEGSKA (reference sequence). This CDR3 is 16 amino acids long. Trimming pared 5 bases from V and 3 bases from J, leaving 17 bases between. The DNA for the CDR3 is TGCAGTGCTTCATCGGGGGAACCCCTCTATAATTCACCCCTCCACTTT. Its protein is CSASSGEPLYNSPLHF.

This clonotype has ten or more counts. The V gene is TRBV6-1, the J gene TRBJ2-7; 10 bases map to TRBD1. This CDR3 region has 16 residues. Germline V lookup: CDR1 MNHNS, CDR2 SASEGT. V lost 3 bases and J lost 2; bases outside the gene matches: 7. The CDR3: CASSDWRQGAPYEQYV. The CDR3 region has the DNA TGTGCCAGCAGTGATTGGCGACAGGGGGCCCCCTACGAGCAGTACGTC.

This clonotype has a count of ten or more. J is TRBJ2-2 and V is TRBV7-2, with D tentatively TRBD2 (6 bases). Germline V gene data show CDR1 as SGHTA and CDR2 as FQGNSA. This CDR3 contains 16 residues. Trimming took 7 bases from V and 2 from J, leaving 17 bases between them. The CDR3 DNA is TGTGCCAGCACCTCTTGGGGTAGCGGCAACACCGGGGAGCTGTTTTTT. Translating it yields CASTSWGSGNTGELFF. Full variable domain (rest looked up from reference TRBV7-2 and TRBJ2-2): GAGVSQSPSNKVTEKGKDVELRCDPISGHTALYWYRQSLGQGLEFLIYFQGNSAPDKSGLPSDRFSAERTGGSVSTLTIQRTQQEDSAVYLCASTSWGSGNTGELFFGEGSRLTVL.

A few counts support this clonotype. The V gene is TRBV11-2, the J gene TRBJ2-1; D tentatively reads TRBD1 or TRBD2 (5 bases each). CDR1 SGHAT and CDR2 FQNNGV come from the germline V gene. The CDR3 spans 17 residues. The germline V and J ends were trimmed by 4 bases and 2 bases, with 18 bases remaining between them. This chain's CDR3 is CASSSGAIIGPYNEQFF. CDR3 in DNA: TGTGCCAGCAGCTCCGGGGCGATCATCGGCCCCTACAATGAGCAGTTCTTC.

V gene TRBV19 combines with J gene TRBJ1-5; 7 positions agree with TRBD1. CDR1 is LNHDA and CDR2 is SQIVND in the germline V gene (reference sequence). CDR3 length: 15 residues. The V and J ends lost 0 bases and 11 bases, in that order; junction bases with no gene match: 10. CDR3 amino acids: CASSIDPAGGVTQHF. The CDR3 DNA follows: TGTGCCAGTAGTATAGATCCCGCAGGGGGAGTTACCCAGCATTTT.